Listed here is a single TCR beta chain. The antigen is not known. The data are from a study of post-analysis software for immune sequencing data. Study in general: Included courses were relapsing-remitting and secondary progressive multiple sclerosis; progressive-relapsing multiple sclerosis was also included.

The library was made from cDNA and included unique molecular identifiers. Input populations of 1 to 10 million T cells gave rise to around 480,000 cDNA molecules. TCRdb re-called the PCR reads through MiXCR, storing one row per CDR3 protein. The sample has approximately 360,000 distinct CDR3 sequences; approximately 38% are singletons. Looked up from germline, CDR1 is MNHEY and CDR2 is SMNVEV (reference sequence). The CDR3 runs to 13 residues. Trimming took off 5 bases at V and 0 bases at J, with 8 bases between the two ends. Study-wide findings and caveats: Co-batched samples clustered tightly together by F measure. Multiple sclerosis was associated with a significant reduction in normalized Chao1 diversity relative to controls. Comparison of patients with controls showed a handful of TRBV segments more frequent in patients, TRBV5-6, TRBV5-1 and TRBV20-1 among them.

The chain carries TRBV27 and TRBJ2-7, with D hard to call. The sequence was obtained from a girl aged 10-17 years with multiple sclerosis. The sequenced sample was blood. The CDR3 region has the DNA TGTGCCAGCAGTCTGATGGTCTCCTACGAGCAGTACTTC. It translates to CASSLMVSYEQYF.